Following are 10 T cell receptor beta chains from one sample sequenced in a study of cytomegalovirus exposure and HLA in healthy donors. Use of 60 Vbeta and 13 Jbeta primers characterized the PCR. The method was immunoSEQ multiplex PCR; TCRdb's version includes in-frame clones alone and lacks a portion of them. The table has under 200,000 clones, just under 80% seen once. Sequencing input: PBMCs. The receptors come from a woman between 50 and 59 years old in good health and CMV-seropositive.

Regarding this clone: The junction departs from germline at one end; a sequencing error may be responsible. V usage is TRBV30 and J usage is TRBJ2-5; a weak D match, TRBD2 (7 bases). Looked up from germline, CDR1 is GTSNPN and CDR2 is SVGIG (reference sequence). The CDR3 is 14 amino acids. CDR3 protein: CAWSVSGGQVTQYF. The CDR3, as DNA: TGTGCCTGGAGTGTATCGGGGGGACAAGTGACCCAGTACTTC.

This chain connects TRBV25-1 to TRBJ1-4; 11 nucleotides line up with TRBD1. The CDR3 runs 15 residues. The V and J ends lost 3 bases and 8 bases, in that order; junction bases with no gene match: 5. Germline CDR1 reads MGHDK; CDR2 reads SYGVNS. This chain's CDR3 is CASSDSGQGAEKLFF. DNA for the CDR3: TGTGCCAGCAGTGACTCTGGACAGGGGGCAGAAAAACTGTTTTTT. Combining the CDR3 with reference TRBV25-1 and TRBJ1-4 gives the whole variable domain EADIYQTPRYLVIGTGKKITLECSQTMGHDKMYWYQQDPGMELHLIHYSYGVNSTEKGDLSSESTVSRIRTEHFPLTLESARPSHTSQYLCASSDSGQGAEKLFFGSGTQLSVL.

As DNA, the CDR3 is TGTGCCAGCAGCTTGGCCCAACAGTTGAACACTGAAGCTTTCTTT. This gives the protein CASSLAQQLNTEAFF. The chain has TRBV5-4 and TRBJ1-1; no definite D call. The V and J ends lost 0 bases and 0 bases respectively, with 9 bases between them. CDR1 and CDR2 (germline): SGHNT, YYREEE (reference sequence). The CDR3 totals 15 residues.

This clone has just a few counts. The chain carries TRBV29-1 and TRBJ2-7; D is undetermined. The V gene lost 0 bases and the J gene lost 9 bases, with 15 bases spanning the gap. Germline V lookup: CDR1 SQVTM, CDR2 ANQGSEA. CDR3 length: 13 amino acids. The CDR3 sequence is CSVEEAPFSRQYF. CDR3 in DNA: TGCAGCGTTGAAGAAGCGCCCTTTTCAAGGCAGTACTTC.

The CDR3 reads CASNLRGRGTGELFF. The DNA for the CDR3 is TGTGCCAGCAACCTCAGGGGGCGCGGAACCGGGGAGCTGTTTTTT. V usage is TRBV2 and J usage is TRBJ2-2; 8 bases agree with TRBD1. The germline CDR1 and CDR2 sequences are SNHLY and FYNNEI. CDR3 length equals 15 residues. The ends lost 7 bases at V and 5 bases at J; junction bases unmatched: 9.

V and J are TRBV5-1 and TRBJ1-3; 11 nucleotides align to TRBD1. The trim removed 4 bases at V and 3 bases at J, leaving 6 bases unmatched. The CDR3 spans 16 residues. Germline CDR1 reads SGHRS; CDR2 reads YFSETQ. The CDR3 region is CASSAGQGAFGNTIYF. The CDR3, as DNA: TGCGCCAGCAGCGCCGGACAGGGGGCCTTTGGAAACACCATATATTTT.

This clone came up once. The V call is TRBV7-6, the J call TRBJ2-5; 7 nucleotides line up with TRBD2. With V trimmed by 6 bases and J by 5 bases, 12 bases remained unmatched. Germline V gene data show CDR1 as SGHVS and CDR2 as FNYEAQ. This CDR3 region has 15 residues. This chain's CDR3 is CASRVGAGSGETQYF. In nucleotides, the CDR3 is TGTGCCAGCAGGGTAGGGGCAGGTAGCGGGGAGACCCAGTACTTC.

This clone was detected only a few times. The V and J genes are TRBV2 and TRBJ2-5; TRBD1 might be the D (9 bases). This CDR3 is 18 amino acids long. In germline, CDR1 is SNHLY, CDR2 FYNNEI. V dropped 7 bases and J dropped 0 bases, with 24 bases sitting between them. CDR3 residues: CASNLIRGGTGNQETQYF. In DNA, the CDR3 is TGTGCCAGCAATTTAATCCGGGGGGGGACAGGGAACCAAGAGACCCAGTACTTC. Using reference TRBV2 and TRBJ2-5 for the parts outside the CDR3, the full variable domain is EPEVTQTPSHQVTQMGQEVILRCVPISNHLYFYWYRQILGQKVEFLVSFYNNEISEKSEIFDDQFSVERPDGSNFTLKIRSTKLEDSAMYFCASNLIRGGTGNQETQYFGPGTRLLVL.

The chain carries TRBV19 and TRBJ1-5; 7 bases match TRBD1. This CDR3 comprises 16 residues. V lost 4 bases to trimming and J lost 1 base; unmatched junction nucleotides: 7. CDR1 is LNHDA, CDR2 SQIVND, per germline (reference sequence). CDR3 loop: CASSTIIRGSNQPQHF. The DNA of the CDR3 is TGTGCCAGTAGTACCATTATCAGGGGGAGCAATCAGCCCCAGCATTTT.

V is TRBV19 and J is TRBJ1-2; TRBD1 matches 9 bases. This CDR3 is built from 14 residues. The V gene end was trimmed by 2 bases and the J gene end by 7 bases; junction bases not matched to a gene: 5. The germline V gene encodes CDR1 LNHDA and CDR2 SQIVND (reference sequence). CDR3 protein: CASSITGGAGGYTF. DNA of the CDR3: TGTGCCAGTAGTATAACAGGGGGCGCAGGTGGCTACACCTTC.